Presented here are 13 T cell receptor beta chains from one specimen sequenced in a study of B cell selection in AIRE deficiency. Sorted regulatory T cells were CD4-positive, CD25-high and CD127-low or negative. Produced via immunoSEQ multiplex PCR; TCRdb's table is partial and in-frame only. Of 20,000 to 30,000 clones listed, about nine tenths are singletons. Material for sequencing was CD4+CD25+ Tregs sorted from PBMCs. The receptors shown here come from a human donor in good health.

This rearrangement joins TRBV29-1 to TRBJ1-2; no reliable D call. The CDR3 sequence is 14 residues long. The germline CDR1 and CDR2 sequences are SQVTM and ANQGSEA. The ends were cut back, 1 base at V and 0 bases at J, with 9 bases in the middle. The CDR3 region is CSVEVGLTNYGYTF. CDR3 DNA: TGCAGCGTTGAAGTAGGGTTGACTAACTATGGCTACACCTTC.

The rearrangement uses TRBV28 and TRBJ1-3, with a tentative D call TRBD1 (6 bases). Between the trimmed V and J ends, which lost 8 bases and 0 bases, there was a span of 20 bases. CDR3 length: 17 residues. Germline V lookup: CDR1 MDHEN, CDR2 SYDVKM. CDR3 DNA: TGTGCCAGCCCCCCCAGTGCAGGGGCTAACTCTGGAAACACCATATATTTT. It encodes CASPPSAGANSGNTIYF.

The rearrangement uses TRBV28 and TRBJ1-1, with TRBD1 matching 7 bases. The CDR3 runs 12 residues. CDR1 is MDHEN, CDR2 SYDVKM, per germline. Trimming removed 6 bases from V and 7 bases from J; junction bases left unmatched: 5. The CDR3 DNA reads TGTGCCAGCAGCACTGGGACAGATGAAGCTTTCTTT. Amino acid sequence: CASSTGTDEAFF.

For the CDR3, the DNA is TGTGCCAGCAGCCCTCTAGGGACCCTATCGTATGGCTACACCTTC. It codes for CASSPLGTLSYGYTF. The chain recombines TRBV5-8 with TRBJ1-2; a weak D match, TRBD1 (5 bases). This CDR3 comprises 15 residues. Per the germline V gene, CDR1 is SGHTS and CDR2 is YDEGEE. V lost 4 bases and J lost 5, with 18 bases in between.

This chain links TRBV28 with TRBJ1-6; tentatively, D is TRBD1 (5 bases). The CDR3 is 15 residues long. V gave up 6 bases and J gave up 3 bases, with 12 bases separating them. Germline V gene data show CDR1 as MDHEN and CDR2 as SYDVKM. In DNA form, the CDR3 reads TGTGCCAGCAGCCCGGGGGGGAACTATAATTCACCCCTCCACTTT. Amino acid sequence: CASSPGGNYNSPLHF.

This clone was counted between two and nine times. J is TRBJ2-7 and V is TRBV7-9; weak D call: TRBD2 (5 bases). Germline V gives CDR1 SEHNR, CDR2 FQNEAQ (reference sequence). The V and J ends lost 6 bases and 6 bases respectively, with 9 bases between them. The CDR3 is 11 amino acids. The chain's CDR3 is CASRGEGEQYF. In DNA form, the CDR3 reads TGTGCCAGCAGGGGAGAGGGCGAGCAGTACTTC.

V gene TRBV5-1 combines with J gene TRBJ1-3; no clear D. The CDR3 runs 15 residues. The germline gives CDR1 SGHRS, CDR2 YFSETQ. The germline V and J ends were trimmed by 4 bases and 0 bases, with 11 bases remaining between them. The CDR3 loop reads CASSREGGSGNTIYF. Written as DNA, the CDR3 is TGCGCCAGCAGCAGAGAAGGCGGCTCTGGAAACACCATATATTTT. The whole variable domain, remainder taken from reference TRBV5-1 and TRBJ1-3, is KAGVTQTPRYLIKTRGQQVTLSCSPISGHRSVSWYQQTPGQGLQFLFEYFSETQRNKGNFPGRFSGRQFSNSRSEMNVSTLELGDSALYLCASSREGGSGNTIYFGEGSWLTVV.

The CDR3 sequence is CAISKQVLNLNEKLFF. DNA of the CDR3: TGTGCCATCTCTAAACAAGTCCTCAACCTTAATGAAAAACTGTTTTTT. The chain has TRBV10-3 and TRBJ1-4; D is undetermined. CDR3 length equals 16 residues. Trimming shortened V by 8 bases and J by 4 bases, and 20 bases separated the two germline ends. The germline V gene encodes CDR1 ENHRY and CDR2 SYGVKD.

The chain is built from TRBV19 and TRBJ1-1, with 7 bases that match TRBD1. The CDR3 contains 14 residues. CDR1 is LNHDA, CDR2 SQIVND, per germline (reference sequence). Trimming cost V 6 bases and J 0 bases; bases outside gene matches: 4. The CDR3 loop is CASRPRGMNTEAFF. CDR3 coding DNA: TGTGCCAGTAGGCCCAGGGGGATGAACACTGAAGCTTTCTTT.

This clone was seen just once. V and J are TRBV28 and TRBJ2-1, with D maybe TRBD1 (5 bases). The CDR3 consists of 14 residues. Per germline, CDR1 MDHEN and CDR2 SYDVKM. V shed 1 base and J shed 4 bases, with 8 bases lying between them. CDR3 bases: TGTGCCAGCAGTTTATTGGGGCCATACAATGAGCAGTTCTTC. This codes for CASSLLGPYNEQFF. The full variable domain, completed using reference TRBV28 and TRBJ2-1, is DVKVTQSSRYLVKRTGEKVFLECVQDMDHENMFWYRQDPGLGLRLIYFSYDVKMKEKGDIPEGYSVSREKKERFSLILESASTNQTSMYLCASSLLGPYNEQFFGPGTRLTVL.

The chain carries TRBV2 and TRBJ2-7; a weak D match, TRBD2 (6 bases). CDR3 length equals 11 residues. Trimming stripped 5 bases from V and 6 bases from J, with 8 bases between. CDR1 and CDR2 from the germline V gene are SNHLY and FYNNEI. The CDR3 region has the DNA TGTGCCAGCAGTATGGAGGGCGAGCAGTACTTC. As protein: CASSMEGEQYF.

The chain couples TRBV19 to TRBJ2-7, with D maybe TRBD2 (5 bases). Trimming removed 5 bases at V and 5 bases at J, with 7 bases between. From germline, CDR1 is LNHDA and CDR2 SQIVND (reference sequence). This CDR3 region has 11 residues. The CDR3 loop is CASSPGDEQYF. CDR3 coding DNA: TGTGCCAGTAGTCCCGGGGACGAGCAGTACTTC.

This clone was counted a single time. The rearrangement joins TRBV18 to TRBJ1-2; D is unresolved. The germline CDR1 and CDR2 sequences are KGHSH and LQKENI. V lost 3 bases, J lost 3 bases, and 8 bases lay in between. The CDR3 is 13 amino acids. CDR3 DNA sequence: TGTGCCAGCTCACCGTCCGTGGACTATGGCTACACCTTC. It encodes CASSPSVDYGYTF. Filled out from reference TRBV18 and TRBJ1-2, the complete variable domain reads NAGVMQNPRHLVRRRGQEARLRCSPMKGHSHVYWYRQLPEEGLKFMVYLQKENIIDESGMPKERFSAEFPKEGPSILRIQQVVRGDSAAYFCASSPSVDYGYTFGSGTRLTVV.